This T cell receptor (beta chain) was documented in a study of blood T cells in healthy people across ages. Points from the study as a whole: Aged donors had fewer naive CD4+ cells and lower diversity than long-lived donors. Investigators treated diversity estimates from one million T cells as underestimates. While age rose, TCR beta diversity per million T cells dropped in a roughly linear way.

Combining a sample-barcoded 5' primer with a J-beta primer mix, a second PCR ran for about 7 to 11 cycles. The authors tagged each cDNA molecule using a template-switch adaptor with 12 random nucleotides. One entry per CDR3 protein results from TCRdb running MiXCR on the 5' RACE reads. This sample has about 640,000 distinct CDR3 sequences, with roughly 50% found just once. The CDR3 is made up of 14 amino acids. The V gene lost 5 bases and the J gene lost 1 base, with 12 bases spanning the gap. Germline V gives CDR1 SGHNT, CDR2 YENEEA. This clonotype has a single count. Antigen specificity is unknown. V is TRBV11-3 and J is TRBJ2-7; D gene uncertain. The sample taken for sequencing was blood. The receptor was derived from a man aged 55-75 years in good health. CDR3 nucleotides: TGTGCCAGCAGCCCGACGGCCGCATCCTACGAGCAGTACTTC. Amino acid sequence: CASSPTAASYEQYF.